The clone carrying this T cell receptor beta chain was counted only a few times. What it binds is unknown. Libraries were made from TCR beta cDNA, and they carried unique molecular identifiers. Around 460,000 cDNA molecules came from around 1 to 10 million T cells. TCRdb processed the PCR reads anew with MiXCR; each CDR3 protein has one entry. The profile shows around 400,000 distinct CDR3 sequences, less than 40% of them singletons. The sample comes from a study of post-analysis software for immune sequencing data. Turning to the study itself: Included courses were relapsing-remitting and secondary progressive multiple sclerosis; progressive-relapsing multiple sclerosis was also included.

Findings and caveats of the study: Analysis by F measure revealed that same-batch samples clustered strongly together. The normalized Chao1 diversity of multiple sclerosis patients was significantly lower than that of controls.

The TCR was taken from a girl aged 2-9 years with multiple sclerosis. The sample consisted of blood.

CDR3 sequence reads: CASKGPGLAGSSTDTQYF. CDR3 coding DNA: TGTGCCAGCAAAGGACCGGGACTAGCGGGATCAAGCACAGATACGCAGTATTTT. The rearrangement uses TRBV3-1 and TRBJ2-3; 13 bases fit TRBD2. Looked up from germline, CDR1 is LGHDT and CDR2 is YNNKEL (reference sequence). This CDR3 is built from 18 residues. Germline trimming cut 7 bases from V and 0 bases from J; bases unmatched to any gene: 10.